This T cell receptor beta chain is drawn from a study of graft-versus-host responses after intestinal transplantation. Method: immunoSEQ multiplex PCR; TCRdb's copy keeps in-frame clones and lacks some. The data contain tens of thousands of clones, about 92% of them singletons. Germline V gene sequence: CDR1 LGHNA, CDR2 YSLEER. With 0 bases removed from V and 2 bases from J, the gap between germline ends came to 6 bases. The CDR3 covers 14 residues. Turning to this clone: As yet, its antigen is unknown.

The sample in question was unstimulated CD8+ T cells sorted from spleen or lymph node cells, obtained before intestinal transplant. This TCR came from a human donor who received an intestinal transplant. The chain uses TRBV4-3 and TRBJ2-3; unclear D gene. CDR3 sequence reads: CASSQERFTDTQYF. Written as DNA, the CDR3 is TGCGCCAGCAGCCAAGAGCGCTTCACAGATACGCAGTATTTT.